This T cell receptor (beta chain) was sequenced in a study of early stage breast cancer tumors listed by TCRdb under 2017. Background for the entire study: Of the approximately 16 invasive breast tumors, about 13 were found to be estrogen receptor-positive, progesterone receptor-positive and HER2-negative. Of the roughly twelve ER+/PR+/HER2- tumors, eight were classified as invasive ductal carcinomas and four as invasive lobular carcinomas. On average, each sample had 8 to 10-fold read coverage. A total of 2,651,842 templates, representing some 1.2 million unique clonotypes, were detected across all samples. The paper as a whole reports these results and caveats: Sequencing bulk genomic DNA from unsorted cells could not capture chain pairing or functional markers like CD4, CD8 and FOXP3. Repertoires from blood and normal breast were more alike than repertoires from blood and tumor, and in about 85% of the 16 patients, comparing each tissue with blood separated tumor from normal. Enriched TCRB sequences shared across patients were found to be mostly commonly generated sequences that were unlikely to play an important role in the tumor microenvironment. Tumors showed around 2.7-fold higher T cell density and higher clonality than adjacent normal breast tissue. Analysis by tumor subtype was prevented by the small cohort size.

The study profiled bulk TCR beta-chain repertoires in matched peripheral blood, tumor and adjacent normal breast tissue taken from fewer than 20 patients with early-stage breast cancer. Before surgery, roughly 5-11 mL of whole blood was collected into EDTA tubes and then processed within 2 hours. Peripheral blood mononuclear cells were isolated by Ficoll-Paque centrifugation in SepMate-50 tubes. PBMCs were cryopreserved in aliquots of about 1.7 to 4.5 million cells in approximately 90% FBS with 10% DMSO and kept in liquid nitrogen. Genomic DNA was extracted with the Qiagen AllPrep DNA/RNA Mini kit. To note about this clone: Its recognized antigen is unknown. The input lacks base qualities; no much larger clone sits a single base away.

The CDR3, from cysteine to phenylalanine, totals 13 residues. The entry retains the CDR3 DNA only, 39 bases that are in frame from base 1. Trimming takes 4 bases from V and 6 bases from J, and the germline ends sit 11 bases apart. The germline V gene (reference sequence) gives CDR1 as LNHDA and CDR2 as SQIVND. Each sample was amplified in two independent genomic DNA replicates, using around 0.55 ug for blood and approximately 1.4 ug for tumor or normal breast. TCRB sequencing of genomic DNA was carried out with the ImmunoSeq Intro kit according to the manufacturer's instructions. Multiplex PCR was run for about 30 cycles using proprietary primers and spike-in control sequences for absolute quantification. An 87-bp fragment spanning the CDR3 and flanking V and J genes was sequenced with single-end 150-bp reads. Each lane of an Illumina MiSeq using version 3.0 chemistry carried seven multiplexed samples, with two replicates per sample. Turning to the authors' computational methods: Raw data were processed with the vendor's proprietary pipeline, and both replicates were merged into a single result per sample. Productive rearrangements sharing the V-gene family, CDR3 amino acid sequence and J-gene segment were defined as clonotypes. To compute clonality, the normalized Shannon entropy (Pielou evenness) of TCRB abundances was subtracted from 1. T cell density was estimated by dividing total templates by the number of input cells inferred from the DNA input amount. Total repertoire diversity and clonality were estimated with Recon using default parameters. Tumor-enriched clonotypes were defined as having over 0.1% abundance in tumor and at least 32-fold higher abundance than in normal breast. Drawn from immuneACCESS, this table holds only the in-frame rearrangements with V and J called that TCRdb kept. Clones are partly lost; checked studies trace under half to an unresolved V gene and leave the rest unexplained. V and J calls and clone size are those listed in that table; D and trimming were worked out from the DNA. The sample records 50,000 to 65,000 clones, about 74% of which are singletons. Around 3.2% of the sample lies in the top ten.

In this chain, TRBV19 is recombined with TRBJ2-3, with the D gene not clear enough to name. The sequence came from a person younger than 45 with breast cancer. Source material: blood. The base sequence is TGTGCCAGTAGTAGTTTAGTTTTGGATACGCAGTATTTT. Its translation reads: CASSSLVLDTQYF.